Presented here are 4 T cell receptor beta chains from one specimen sequenced in a study of radiotherapy plus CTLA-4 blockade in lung cancer. Here immunoSEQ multiplex PCR was the method, and the copy in TCRdb shows in-frame clones only, minus some. The sample yields approximately 83,000 clones, under 80% seen once. Sequencing used peripheral blood, obtained from a patient treated with radiotherapy plus ipilimumab. The source is a human donor with non-small cell lung cancer who had a partial response to radiotherapy plus ipilimumab. Some clones in this sample may be carry-over from other donors' samples.

The rearrangement links TRBV5-6 to TRBJ2-3; tentative D call: TRBD2 (5 bases). Between the trimmed V and J ends, which lost 2 bases and 2 bases, there was a span of 15 bases. Per germline, CDR1 SGHDT and CDR2 YYEEEE. CDR3 length: 16 residues. The CDR3 is CASSFGLSWNTDTQYF. The CDR3 region has the DNA TGTGCCAGCAGCTTCGGACTTTCATGGAACACAGATACGCAGTATTTT.

This clone was observed a few times. For the CDR3, the DNA is TGTGCCAGCAGCTGGACAGGGGATCCCTACGAGCAGTACTTC. It is translated as CASSWTGDPYEQYF. The chain couples TRBV7-9 to TRBJ2-7; 9 nucleotides match TRBD1. The germline CDR1 and CDR2 sequences are SEHNR and FQNEAQ (reference sequence). V trimming: 4 bases; J trimming: 2 bases; junction bases outside the gene matches: 3. The CDR3 has 14 amino acids.

The chain links TRBV10-3 to TRBJ1-5, with TRBD1 matching 8 bases. J lost 10 bases, V lost 3 bases, and 5 bases had no gene match. This CDR3 comprises 13 residues. Germline V gene sequence: CDR1 ENHRY, CDR2 SYGVKD. The DNA for the CDR3 is TGTGCCATCAGTGATGGGACAGGAGGCCCCCAGCATTTT. This encodes CAISDGTGGPQHF.

This chain's CDR3 is CASSQAHGQTGENSPLHF. CDR3 nucleotide sequence: TGCGCCAGCAGCCAAGCTCACGGTCAGACAGGGGAAAATTCACCCCTCCACTTT. The chain uses TRBV4-1 and TRBJ1-6, with TRBD1 matching over 8 bases. The germline gives CDR1 MGHRA, CDR2 YSYEKL. J lost 7 bases, V lost 1 base, and 12 bases had no gene match. This CDR3 comprises 18 residues.